One sample yielded the 27 T cell receptor beta chains listed below, sequenced in a study of blood T cell repertoires in COVID-19. The repertoire was sequenced with immunoSEQ multiplex PCR; TCRdb's copy has only in-frame clones and lacks some. This sample has about 120,000 clones, with around nine tenths found just once. Sequencing used peripheral blood. The receptors were sampled from a man aged 35-49 years with acute or convalescent COVID-19.

The chain employs TRBV5-1 and TRBJ2-3, with D perhaps matching TRBD2 (5 bases). V was cut by 4 bases and J by 2 bases, with 14 bases left in between. Per germline, CDR1 SGHRS and CDR2 YFSETQ. This CDR3 is built from 15 residues. The CDR3 DNA sequence: TGCGCCAGCAGCCCCGTCGGGGTATTCACAGATACGCAGTATTTT. Protein product: CASSPVGVFTDTQYF.

The CDR3 spells CASSLARGPGQEEKLFF. In DNA form, the CDR3 reads TGTGCCAGCAGCTTAGCAAGGGGCCCAGGGCAGGAAGAAAAACTGTTTTTT. The V call is TRBV7-9, the J call TRBJ1-4; D may be TRBD1 (5 bases). Trimming pared 0 bases from V and 8 bases from J, leaving 19 bases between. The V gene's germline CDR1 is SEHNR and CDR2 FQNEAQ (reference sequence). The CDR3 sequence is 17 residues long.

The chain has TRBV6-6 and TRBJ2-7; 8 nucleotides line up with TRBD2. The CDR3 contains 14 residues. Germline CDR1 and CDR2: MNHNY and SVGAGI (reference sequence). Trimming cost V 0 bases and J 3 bases; bases outside gene matches: 1. In DNA form, the CDR3 reads TGTGCCAGCAGTTACTCGGGGACTAGCTACGAGCAGTACTTC. It translates to CASSYSGTSYEQYF.

V is TRBV27 and J is TRBJ2-2; the match to TRBD1 covers 9 bases. The length of the CDR3 is 14 residues. V was pared by 6 bases and J by 5 bases, with 4 bases of the junction left unmatched. Germline loops: CDR1 MNHEY, CDR2 SMNVEV (reference sequence). DNA of the CDR3: TGTGCCAGCAGACGACAGGGGGGTACCGGGGAGCTGTTTTTT. Protein: CASRRQGGTGELFF.

The chain uses TRBV15 and TRBJ1-3, with D uncertain. Trimming took 1 base from V and 14 from J, leaving 12 bases between them. The CDR3 runs 12 residues. Germline values: CDR1 LNHNV, CDR2 YYDKDF (reference sequence). CDR3 residues: CATSRGGRGLYF. The CDR3 bases are TGTGCCACCAGCAGAGGAGGCCGGGGATTATATTTT.

V and J are TRBV2 and TRBJ2-3; TRBD1 aligns across 8 bases. V was pared by 5 bases and J by 0 bases, with 4 bases of the junction left unmatched. CDR1 is SNHLY, CDR2 FYNNEI, per germline. CDR3 size: 15 residues. CDR3 sequence: CASSRDRRSTDTQYF. The CDR3 DNA is TGTGCCAGCAGTCGGGACAGGCGAAGCACAGATACGCAGTATTTT.

This clone came up once. The J gene is TRBJ2-7, the V gene TRBV18; a weak D match, TRBD1 (5 bases). Germline CDR1 and CDR2: KGHSH and LQKENI. The CDR3 covers 15 residues. Trimming shortened V by 2 bases and J by 1 base, and 12 bases separated the two germline ends. DNA for the CDR3: TGTGCCAGCTCACCATTGGTTCAGGGTTCCTACGAGCAGTACTTC. Protein product: CASSPLVQGSYEQYF.

The V gene is TRBV4-3, the J gene TRBJ1-1; no clear D gene. V was clipped by 0 bases and J by 4 bases, with 9 bases between them. CDR1 LGHNA and CDR2 YSLEER come from the germline V gene. The CDR3 length is 14 residues. The CDR3 protein is CASSQDPRPTEAFF. DNA for the CDR3: TGCGCCAGCAGCCAAGACCCGAGGCCCACTGAAGCTTTCTTT.

This rearrangement joins TRBV12-5 to TRBJ1-1; D possibly corresponds to TRBD1 (6 bases). V gave up 2 bases and J gave up 4 bases, with 20 bases separating them. The CDR3 loop spans 17 amino acids. Germline CDR1 is LGHNT and CDR2 is FRNRAP. CDR3 region: CASGLIINPGQLTEAFF. The CDR3 nucleotides are TGTGCTAGTGGTTTGATCATTAATCCGGGACAACTCACTGAAGCTTTCTTT. The variable domain in full, completed from reference TRBV12-5 and TRBJ1-1, reads DARVTQTPRHKVTEMGQEVTMRCQPILGHNTVFWYRQTMMQGLELLAYFRNRAPLDDSGMPKDRFSAEMPDATLATLKIQPSEPRDSAVYFCASGLIINPGQLTEAFFGQGTRLTVV.

The chain is built from TRBV7-8 and TRBJ1-3; 7 bases line up with TRBD1. The V and J ends lost 0 bases and 7 bases, in that order; junction bases with no gene match: 12. The CDR3 loop spans 17 amino acids. Per the germline V gene, CDR1 is SGHVS and CDR2 is FQNEAQ. CDR3 nucleotide sequence: TGTGCCAGCAGCTTAGCGCTAGGGGGCGGCCAGGCGAACACCATATATTTT. It yields the protein CASSLALGGGQANTIYF.

The chain employs TRBV30 and TRBJ1-4; D might be TRBD1 (6 bases). The length of the CDR3 is 13 residues. Germline CDR1 GTSNPN, CDR2 SVGIG (reference sequence). V lost 4 bases to trimming and J lost 5 bases, with 11 bases between them. DNA of the CDR3: TGTGCCTGGACCGGACAGAGGAATGAAAAACTGTTTTTT. Translated, it gives CAWTGQRNEKLFF.

V and J are TRBV14 and TRBJ2-1; TRBD2 agrees at 9 bases. The CDR3 spans 15 residues. Trimming removed 1 base from V and 3 bases from J; junction bases left unmatched: 1. Germline V gives CDR1 SGHDN, CDR2 FVKESK. The CDR3 sequence is CASSQGLAVYNEQFF. The CDR3 DNA is TGTGCCAGCAGCCAAGGACTAGCGGTCTACAATGAGCAGTTCTTC. The full variable domain, with the rest looked up from reference TRBV14 and TRBJ2-1, is EAGVTQFPSHSVIEKGQTVTLRCDPISGHDNLYWYRRVMGKEIKFLLHFVKESKQDESGMPNNRFLAERTGGTYSTLKVQPAELEDSGVYFCASSQGLAVYNEQFFGPGTRLTVL.

The CDR3 here is CASSNQGLLTQETQYF. DNA for the CDR3: TGTGCCAGCAGCAACCAGGGACTATTAACCCAAGAGACCCAGTACTTC. The rearrangement uses TRBV7-9 and TRBJ2-5, with 7 bases matching TRBD2. Germline assignment: CDR1 SEHNR and CDR2 FQNEAQ (reference sequence). The CDR3 length is 16 residues. V gave up 5 bases and J gave up 1 base; unmatched junction bases: 10.

The V call is TRBV2, the J call TRBJ1-5; TRBD1 agrees at 8 bases. The ends lost 6 bases at V and 11 bases at J; junction bases unmatched: 12. CDR1 and CDR2 (germline): SNHLY, FYNNEI. The CDR3 totals 14 residues. The CDR3 coding sequence is TGTGCCAGCAGCGACAGGGGAGGGAATCTGGCCCAGCATTTT. Translating gives CASSDRGGNLAQHF. Using reference TRBV2 and TRBJ1-5 for the parts outside the CDR3, the full variable domain is EPEVTQTPSHQVTQMGQEVILRCVPISNHLYFYWYRQILGQKVEFLVSFYNNEISEKSEIFDDQFSVERPDGSNFTLKIRSTKLEDSAMYFCASSDRGGNLAQHFGDGTRLSIL.

This rearrangement joins TRBV23-1 to TRBJ2-3; D is perhaps TRBD2 (6 bases). TRBV23-1 is classed as an ORF, of uncertain function. V was pared by 3 bases and J by 1 base, with 14 bases between. The CDR3 runs 16 residues. The CDR3 protein is CASSHPWEARTDTQYF. The CDR3 DNA sequence: TGCGCCAGCAGTCACCCTTGGGAGGCCCGCACAGATACGCAGTATTTT.

The chain links TRBV2 to TRBJ1-2; TRBD1 is a possible D gene (6 bases). Trimming pared 8 bases from V and 7 bases from J, leaving 14 bases between. The CDR3 contains 12 residues. Germline V gene data show CDR1 as SNHLY and CDR2 as FYNNEI. The CDR3 here is CASVEGGAGYTF. CDR3 coding DNA: TGTGCCAGCGTCGAAGGGGGGGCTGGCTACACCTTC.

CDR3 loop: CAWSGGTGGDYNSPLHF. As DNA, the CDR3 is TGTGCCTGGAGTGGTGGGACAGGGGGCGATTATAATTCACCCCTCCACTTT. The gene calls are TRBV30 and TRBJ1-6; TRBD1 aligns across 12 bases. CDR3 size: 17 residues. Germline V CDR1 and CDR2: GTSNPN, SVGIG (reference sequence). J lost 4 bases, V lost 1 base, and 5 bases had no gene match.

The chain couples TRBV5-1 to TRBJ2-7; maybe TRBD2 (5 bases). CDR1 is SGHRS and CDR2 is YFSETQ in the germline V gene. V lost 3 bases and J lost 0, with 10 bases in between. The CDR3 covers 14 residues. CDR3 bases: TGCGCCAGCAGCTCCCGTGGGAGCTCCTACGAGCAGTACTTC. Translating it yields CASSSRGSSYEQYF.

V usage is TRBV12-5 and J usage is TRBJ2-1, with D perhaps TRBD2 (5 bases). The CDR3 loop spans 13 amino acids. V gave up 3 bases and J gave up 8 bases, with 11 bases separating them. Germline CDR1 is LGHNT and CDR2 is FRNRAP. This chain's CDR3 is CASGFGSGDEQFF. The CDR3, as DNA: TGTGCTAGTGGTTTCGGCTCCGGGGATGAGCAGTTCTTC.

CDR3 sequence reads: CASSKQVNQPQHF. The CDR3 DNA reads as TGTGCCAGCAGTAAGCAGGTTAATCAGCCCCAGCATTTT. The rearrangement uses TRBV27 and TRBJ1-5; D call uncertain. Trimming pared 5 bases from V and 4 bases from J, leaving 9 bases between. Per germline, CDR1 MNHEY and CDR2 SMNVEV (reference sequence). The CDR3 has 13 residues.

This chain's CDR3 is CAWSPGGSGNTIYF. The CDR3 DNA reads as TGTGCCTGGAGTCCAGGGGGCTCTGGAAACACCATATATTTT. The chain is built from TRBV30 and TRBJ1-3; 7 bases align to TRBD1. This CDR3 is built from 14 residues. V gave up 2 bases and J gave up 0 bases; unmatched junction bases: 1. Germline V gives CDR1 GTSNPN, CDR2 SVGIG (reference sequence).

This chain links TRBV2 with TRBJ2-7, with unresolved D. The CDR3 consists of 13 residues. CDR1 is SNHLY, CDR2 FYNNEI, per germline. V lost 7 bases to trimming and J lost 1 base, with 11 bases between them. The CDR3 sequence: CASNSPVSYEQYF. Written as DNA, the CDR3 is TGTGCCAGCAACTCTCCGGTTTCCTACGAGCAGTACTTC.

This chain uses TRBV7-2 with TRBJ1-2; D is ambiguous. This CDR3 is 14 amino acids long. The V end was cut by 2 bases, the J end by 4 bases, with 11 bases between. Germline CDR1 and CDR2: SGHTA and FQGNSA. The chain's CDR3 is CASSLFRVGYGYTF. In nucleotides, the CDR3 is TGTGCCAGCAGCTTATTTCGGGTAGGCTATGGCTACACCTTC. The variable domain in full, with the rest retrieved from reference TRBV7-2 and TRBJ1-2, is GAGVSQSPSNKVTEKGKDVELRCDPISGHTALYWYRQSLGQGLEFLIYFQGNSAPDKSGLPSDRFSAERTGGSVSTLTIQRTQQEDSAVYLCASSLFRVGYGYTFGSGTRLTVV.

CDR3: CASSAGGTGTEAFF. CDR3 coding DNA: TGTGCCAGTAGTGCTGGGGGCACGGGCACTGAAGCTTTCTTT. The chain has TRBV19 and TRBJ1-1; possibly TRBD1 for D (6 bases). The CDR3 is 14 amino acids. The germline V gene has CDR1 LNHDA and CDR2 SQIVND (reference sequence). V lost 5 bases to trimming and J lost 4 bases, with 14 bases between them. The full variable domain, in which reference TRBV19 and TRBJ1-1 provide the parts outside the CDR3, is DGGITQSPKYLFRKEGQNVTLSCEQNLNHDAMYWYRQDPGQGLRLIYYSQIVNDFQKGDIAEGYSVSREKKESFPLTVTSAQKNPTAFYLCASSAGGTGTEAFFGQGTRLTVV.

This chain connects TRBV7-6 to TRBJ2-4; the D gene is possibly TRBD2 (6 bases). The CDR3 loop spans 16 amino acids. V gave up 1 base and J gave up 7 bases, with 17 bases separating them. Germline CDR1 and CDR2: SGHVS and FNYEAQ. In DNA form, the CDR3 reads TGTGCCAGCAGCTTAGGGGGCGGGGCCCTGGGGAACATTCAGTACTTC. Its protein product is CASSLGGGALGNIQYF.

The J gene is TRBJ1-1, the V gene TRBV19; tentatively, D is TRBD1 (5 bases). The CDR3 extends over 15 amino acids. Germline CDR1 reads LNHDA; CDR2 reads SQIVND (reference sequence). V lost 5 bases, J lost 10 bases, and 23 bases lay in between. The DNA for the CDR3 is TGTGCCAGTAGTCCCAGTACAGGAGTTGGAGTCGGAGCTTTCTTT. Translating it yields CASSPSTGVGVGAFF.

The V gene is TRBV3-1 (or the pseudogene TRBV3-2), the J gene TRBJ2-2; TRBD1 might be the D (6 bases). V lost 3 bases and J lost 6, with 11 bases in between. CDR1 and CDR2 (germline): LGHDT, YNNKEL (reference sequence). There are 14 residues in the CDR3. This chain's CDR3 is CASSHRQESGELFF. The CDR3 DNA reads as TGTGCCAGCAGCCACAGACAGGAATCCGGGGAGCTGTTTTTT.